This T cell receptor (beta chain) was recorded in a study of blood T cell repertoires in COVID-19. As for the study in general: T cells, B-cell-depleted T cells, or PBMCs supplied cDNA or gDNA.

CDR3 size: 17 residues. Germline assignment: CDR1 MNHNS and CDR2 SASEGT. With V trimmed by 2 bases and J by 9 bases, 11 bases remained unmatched. Profiled with immunoSEQ multiplex PCR; TCRdb holds only in-frame clones, not every one. The data show roughly 250,000 clones, more than 85% seen once. The rearrangement links TRBV6-1 to TRBJ1-6, with TRBD1 matching over 9 bases. This receptor was identified in a man aged 25-40 years with acute or convalescent COVID-19. The specimen was peripheral blood. In DNA form, the CDR3 reads TGTGCCAGCAGTGAATTTAAAACAGGGGGCGCGGGTTCACCCCTCCACTTT. Translated, it gives CASSEFKTGGAGSPLHF.